These 13 T cell receptor beta chains came from one sample sequenced in a study of blood T cell repertoires in COVID-19. Sequencing used immunoSEQ multiplex PCR; TCRdb keeps in-frame clones, though not all of them. The sample carries fewer than 300,000 clones, around 87% recorded once. Sample: peripheral blood. All receptors derive from a woman between 50 and 59 years old with acute or convalescent COVID-19.

The chain recombines TRBV5-1 with TRBJ2-5; TRBD1 matches at 12 bases. The CDR3 has 16 residues. Germline V gene sequence: CDR1 SGHRS, CDR2 YFSETQ. The junction had 8 bases not matched to a gene; V was cut back by 6 bases and J by 2 bases. CDR3 nucleotide sequence: TGCGCCAGCAACGACCGGGACAGGGGGCGTCAAGAGACCCAGTACTTC. Translated, it gives CASNDRDRGRQETQYF.

CDR3 residues: CAISESRTSGRRETQYF. CDR3 sequence (DNA): TGTGCCATCAGTGAGTCTAGGACTAGCGGGAGGCGGGAGACCCAGTACTTC. This sequence joins TRBV10-3 and TRBJ2-5; TRBD2 matches at 14 bases. The CDR3 runs to 17 residues. The trim removed 0 bases at V and 5 bases at J, leaving 5 bases unmatched. Germline assignment: CDR1 ENHRY and CDR2 SYGVKD.

The gene calls are TRBV5-1 and TRBJ2-7, with TRBD2 as a possible D gene (5 bases). With 0 bases removed from V and 4 bases from J, the gap between germline ends came to 8 bases. Germline V lookup: CDR1 SGHRS, CDR2 YFSETQ. The CDR3 sequence is 13 residues long. The CDR3 is CASSLGWEYEQYF. The CDR3 DNA sequence: TGCGCCAGCAGCTTGGGATGGGAGTACGAGCAGTACTTC. The full variable domain, rest sourced from reference TRBV5-1 and TRBJ2-7, is KAGVTQTPRYLIKTRGQQVTLSCSPISGHRSVSWYQQTPGQGLQFLFEYFSETQRNKGNFPGRFSGRQFSNSRSEMNVSTLELGDSALYLCASSLGWEYEQYFGPGTRLTVT.

This chain joins TRBV12-3 or TRBV12-4 and TRBJ1-1, with D unclear. CDR3 length equals 12 residues. Trimming removed 4 bases at V and 0 bases at J, with 3 bases between. CDR3 region: CASSSMNTEAFF. CDR3 in DNA: TGTGCCAGCAGTTCTATGAACACTGAAGCTTTCTTT.

This clone was seen just once. The V gene is TRBV5-8, the J gene TRBJ1-4; 7 bases are shared with TRBD1. J gave up 0 bases and V 2 bases, and 4 bases lay outside the gene matches. The CDR3 is made up of 16 amino acids. Looked up from germline, CDR1 is SGHTS and CDR2 is YDEGEE. CDR3 DNA: TGTGCCAGCAGCTTAGACAGGGCCGCAACTAATGAAAAACTGTTTTTT. Its translation: CASSLDRAATNEKLFF.

The rearrangement uses TRBV5-1 and TRBJ2-7; D is possibly TRBD2 (6 bases). The CDR3 has 14 amino acids. CDR1 and CDR2 (germline): SGHRS, YFSETQ. The ends were cut back, 4 bases at V and 13 bases at J, with 24 bases in the middle. CDR3 sequence: CASSENVSSGGRYF. CDR3 sequence (DNA): TGCGCCAGCAGCGAGAACGTGAGTAGCGGAGGGCGATACTTC.

The V and J genes are TRBV6-1 and TRBJ2-1, with 7 positions matching TRBD2. The germline CDR1 and CDR2 sequences are MNHNS and SASEGT. CDR3 length: 15 amino acids. The V gene end was trimmed by 1 base and the J gene end by 4 bases; junction bases not matched to a gene: 4. The CDR3: CASSEGLAEYNEQFF. CDR3 coding DNA: TGTGCCAGCAGTGAAGGGCTAGCGGAATACAATGAGCAGTTCTTC.

The chain employs TRBV2 and TRBJ2-7; 7 bases fit TRBD1. V shed 7 bases and J 3 bases; nucleotides not matched to a gene: 6. The germline V gene encodes CDR1 SNHLY and CDR2 FYNNEI. This CDR3 has 13 amino acids. The CDR3 protein is CASKLGTDYEQYF. DNA for the CDR3: TGTGCCAGCAAGCTTGGGACAGACTACGAGCAGTACTTC.

This chain joins TRBV6-6 and TRBJ2-7; 11 nucleotides line up with TRBD2. Germline CDR1 MNHNY, CDR2 SVGAGI (reference sequence). Trimming at V came to 1 base and at J to 4 bases, leaving 3 bases not matched to a gene. CDR3 length equals 15 residues. The CDR3 DNA reads TGTGCCAGCAGTTACTTAGCGGGAGGGCCTTACGAGCAGTACTTC. Residues: CASSYLAGGPYEQYF.

The chain links TRBV28 to TRBJ2-5; perhaps TRBD2 as D (5 bases). Trimming cost V 4 bases and J 6 bases, with 9 bases left between them. CDR3 size: 12 residues. The germline V gene has CDR1 MDHEN and CDR2 SYDVKM. CDR3 loop: CASSWQRQTQYF. CDR3 coding DNA: TGTGCCAGCAGTTGGCAGCGGCAGACCCAGTACTTC.

J is TRBJ2-7 and V is TRBV19, with TRBD2 matching 14 bases. Germline values: CDR1 LNHDA, CDR2 SQIVND (reference sequence). V lost 4 bases, J lost 5 bases, and 10 bases stayed unmatched. The CDR3 is 17 amino acids. CDR3 residues: CASSTLGLAGAQNEQYF. CDR3 nucleotides: TGTGCCAGTAGTACCTTGGGACTAGCGGGAGCCCAAAACGAGCAGTACTTC.

The chain links TRBV5-1 to TRBJ2-1; 11 bases match TRBD2. There are 16 residues in the CDR3. Germline trimming cut 3 bases from V and 7 bases from J; bases unmatched to any gene: 9. The germline CDR1 and CDR2 sequences are SGHRS and YFSETQ. CDR3 in amino acids: CASSSQTSGIGNEQFF. CDR3 bases: TGCGCCAGCAGCTCGCAGACTAGCGGGATAGGGAATGAGCAGTTCTTC.

The chain uses TRBV4-1 and TRBJ2-3; TRBD2 aligns across 13 bases. CDR1 is MGHRA, CDR2 YSYEKL, per germline. Trimming removed 8 bases from V and 3 bases from J; junction bases left unmatched: 11. This CDR3 is built from 17 residues. In DNA form, the CDR3 reads TGCGCCAGCGCCACGGGACTAGCGGGATTAATAACAGATACGCAGTATTTT. Translated: CASATGLAGLITDTQYF.